This T cell receptor beta chain derives from a study of early T cells in non-severe SARS-CoV-2 infection. Across the study: Bulk RNA taken from unsorted whole blood was sequenced, leaving chains unpaired. Whole-study results and caveats: Matching against VDJdb likely underestimated virus-specific expansions, favoring anti-spike CD8.

This clonotype occurred a few times. Its matching antigen is unknown. This CDR3 has 18 residues. V was cut by 2 bases and J by 0 bases, with 20 bases left in between. CDR1 is SGHDN, CDR2 FVKESK, per germline. Individual cDNA molecules each received unique molecular identifiers attached to them. One entry per CDR3 protein, called by TCRdb with MiXCR from the 5' RACE reads. Of 80,000 or so distinct CDR3 sequences listed, more than 12% are singletons. This chain uses TRBV14 with TRBJ2-7, with D tentatively TRBD1 (5 bases). Sequenced material: whole blood. The receptor was isolated from an adult who was a healthcare worker with PCR-confirmed SARS-CoV-2 infection or an uninfected control (not recorded which). The CDR3 loop reads CASSQYPVAGWTSYEQYF. The CDR3 DNA sequence: TGTGCCAGCAGCCAATATCCAGTGGCAGGGTGGACCTCCTACGAGCAGTACTTC.